This note documents a single TCR beta chain sequence. Its antigen is not known. The data belong to a study of OX40 agonist ivuxolimab in advanced cancers. Study as a whole: Patients' therapy was ivuxolimab, an antibody that acts as an agonist of OX40 (CD134). General study results and limits: The antigens recognized by the expanded peripheral T cells, that is their antigen specificity, were not determined. Circulating CD4+ and CD8+ T cells showed clonal expansion by week 6 at 0.1 to 3.0 mg/kg.

Germline V gene sequence: CDR1 SGDLS, CDR2 YYNGEE. V was pared by 3 bases and J by 5 bases, with 7 bases of the junction left unmatched. There are 14 residues in the CDR3. Produced via immunoSEQ multiplex PCR; TCRdb's table is partial and in-frame only. This table holds 19,000 or so clones, roughly 87% found once. The chain carries TRBV9 and TRBJ1-1; the match to TRBD1 covers 7 bases. The clonotype was recovered from an adult with an advanced solid tumor such as melanoma, head and neck, liver or kidney cancer. Source: CD4+ or CD8+ T cells sorted from blood, taken in a trial of the OX40 agonist ivuxolimab. The CDR3 spells CASSAGGRGTEAFF. DNA of the CDR3: TGTGCCAGCAGCGCCGGTGGCAGGGGGACTGAAGCTTTCTTT.